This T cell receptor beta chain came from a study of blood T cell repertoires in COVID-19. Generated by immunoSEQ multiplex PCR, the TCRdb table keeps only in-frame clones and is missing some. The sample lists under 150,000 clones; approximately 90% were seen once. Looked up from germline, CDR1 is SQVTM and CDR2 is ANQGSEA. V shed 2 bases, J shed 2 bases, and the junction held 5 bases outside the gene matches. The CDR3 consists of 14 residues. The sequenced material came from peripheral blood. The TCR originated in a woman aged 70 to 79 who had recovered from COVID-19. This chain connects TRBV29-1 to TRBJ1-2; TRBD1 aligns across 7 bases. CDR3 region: CSVERGLSNYGYTF. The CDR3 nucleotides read TGCAGCGTTGAAAGGGGGCTCTCCAACTATGGCTACACCTTC. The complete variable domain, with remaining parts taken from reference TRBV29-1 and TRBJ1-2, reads SAVISQKPSRDICQRGTSLTIQCQVDSQVTMMFWYRQQPGQSLTLIATANQGSEATYESGFVIDKFPISRPNLTFSTLTVSNMSPEDSSIYLCSVERGLSNYGYTFGSGTRLTVV.